This TCR beta chain was recovered during a study of cytomegalovirus exposure and HLA in healthy donors. The study, taken as a whole, reports: Looking again later, the authors saw that most CMV-associated TCR beta chains seemed HLA-restricted. Three chains tied to CMV proved CMV antigen-specific in vitro.

The CDR3 has 14 residues. With 1 base removed from V and 7 bases from J, the gap between germline ends came to 16 bases. Germline lookup yields CDR1 GTSNPN and CDR2 SVGIG (reference sequence). The PCR ran on 60 Vbeta and 13 Jbeta primers. Clones were sequenced by immunoSEQ multiplex PCR, and TCRdb holds only the in-frame ones, with some missing. The sample shows hundreds of thousands of clones, about 81% of them seen only once. Turning to this clone: Antigen unknown.

This receptor was obtained from a middle-aged man in good health and CMV-seropositive. The J gene is TRBJ2-5, the V gene TRBV30; the D gene is possibly TRBD1 (5 bases). Sequenced material: PBMCs. The CDR3 protein is CAWSALVGQGTQYF. CDR3 coding DNA: TGTGCCTGGAGTGCCCTGGTGGGGCAGGGGACCCAGTACTTC.